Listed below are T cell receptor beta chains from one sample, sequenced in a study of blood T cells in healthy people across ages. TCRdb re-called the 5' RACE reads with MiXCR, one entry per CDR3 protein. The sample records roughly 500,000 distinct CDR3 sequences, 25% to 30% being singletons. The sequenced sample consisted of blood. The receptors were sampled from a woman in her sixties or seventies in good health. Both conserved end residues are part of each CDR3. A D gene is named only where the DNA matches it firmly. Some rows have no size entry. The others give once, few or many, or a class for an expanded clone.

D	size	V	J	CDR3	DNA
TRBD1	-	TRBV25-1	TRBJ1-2	CASSEYRTGDGYTF	TGTGCCAGCAGTGAATATCGGACAGGGGATGGCTACACCTTC
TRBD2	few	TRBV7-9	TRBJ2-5	CASSLLAGTRETQYF	TGTGCCAGCAGTCTTCTAGCGGGGACCCGGGAGACCCAGTACTTC
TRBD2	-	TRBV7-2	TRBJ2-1	CASSLARTSGPYNEQFF	TGTGCCAGCAGCTTAGCCCGGACTAGCGGACCATACAATGAGCAGTTCTTC
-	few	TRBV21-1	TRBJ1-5	CASSKGGGAQPQHF	TGTGCCAGCAGCAAAGGGGGGGGTGCTCAGCCCCAGCATTTT
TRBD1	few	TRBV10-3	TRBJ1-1	CAIRQGADTEAFF	TGTGCCATCAGACAGGGGGCGGACACTGAAGCTTTCTTT
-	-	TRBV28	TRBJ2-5	CASSLKLLGETQYF	TGTGCCAGCAGTTTAAAACTCCTTGGGGAGACCCAGTACTTC
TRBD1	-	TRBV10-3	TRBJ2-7	CAISAQLDRALHEQYF	TGTGCCATCAGTGCCCAGTTGGACAGGGCTCTACACGAGCAGTACTTC
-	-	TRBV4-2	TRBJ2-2	CASSQEINTGELFF	TGTGCCAGCAGCCAAGAGATTAACACCGGGGAGCTGTTTTTT
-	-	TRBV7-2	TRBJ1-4	CASSLHRVQKLFF	TGTGCCAGCAGTCTCCACAGGGTCCAAAAACTGTTTTTT
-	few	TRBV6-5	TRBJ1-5	CASSYSPSNQPQHF	TGTGCCAGCAGTTACTCACCAAGCAATCAGCCCCAGCATTTT
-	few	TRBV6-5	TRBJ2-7	CASSYSGQGTYEQYF	TGTGCCAGCAGTTACTCGGGGCAGGGGACCTACGAGCAGTACTTC
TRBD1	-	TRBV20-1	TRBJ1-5	CSARTGGSNQPQHF	TGCAGTGCTAGAACAGGGGGAAGCAATCAGCCCCAGCATTTT
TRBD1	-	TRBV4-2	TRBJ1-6	CASSLQGQAYNSPLHF	TGTGCCAGCAGCCTCCAAGGACAGGCATATAATTCACCCCTCCACTTT
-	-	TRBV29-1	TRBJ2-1	CSGILYNSYNEQFF	TGCAGCGGAATTCTATACAACTCCTACAATGAGCAGTTCTTC
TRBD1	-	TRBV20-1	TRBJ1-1	CSARPLTGRTEAFF	TGCAGTGCTAGGCCCCTGACAGGGCGGACTGAAGCTTTCTTT
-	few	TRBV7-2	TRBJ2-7	CASSLAHSSYEQYF	TGTGCCAGCAGCTTAGCCCACTCCTCCTACGAGCAGTACTTC
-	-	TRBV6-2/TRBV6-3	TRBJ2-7	CASRARGRYEQYF	TGTGCCAGCAGGGCCAGAGGGCGGTACGAGCAGTACTTC
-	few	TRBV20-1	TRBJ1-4	CSVSTTNEKLFF	TGCAGTGTGTCGACAACCAATGAAAAACTGTTTTTT
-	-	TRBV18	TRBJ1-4	CASSSSTAGEKLFF	TGTGCCAGCTCATCGAGTACAGCGGGAGAAAAACTGTTTTTT
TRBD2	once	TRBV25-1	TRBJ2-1	CASSVPGLANEQFF	TGTGCCAGCAGTGTTCCGGGACTAGCGAATGAGCAGTTCTTC
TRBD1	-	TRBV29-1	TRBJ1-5	CSVGGVGQNQPQHF	TGCAGCGTTGGTGGGGTGGGACAGAATCAGCCCCAGCATTTT
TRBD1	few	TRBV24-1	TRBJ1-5	CATSDAGTGRDQPQHF	TGTGCCACCAGTGATGCTGGGACAGGAAGGGATCAGCCCCAGCATTTT
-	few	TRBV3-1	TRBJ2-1	CASSQDLVEFF	TGTGCCAGCAGCCAAGATTTGGTAGAGTTCTTC
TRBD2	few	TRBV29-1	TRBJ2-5	CSVEGTSLETQYF	TGCAGCGTTGAGGGGACTAGCCTTGAGACCCAGTACTTC
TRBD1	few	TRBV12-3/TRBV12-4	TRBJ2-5	CASSYTGGDETQYF	TGTGCCAGCAGTTATACAGGGGGCGATGAGACCCAGTACTTC
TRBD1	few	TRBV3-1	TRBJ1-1	CASSPLGGGTRPTEAFF	TGTGCCAGCAGCCCTCTAGGGGGCGGGACTCGTCCTACTGAAGCTTTCTTT
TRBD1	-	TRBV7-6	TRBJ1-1	CASSPDRLNTEAFF	TGTGCCAGCAGCCCGGACAGGTTGAACACTGAAGCTTTCTTT
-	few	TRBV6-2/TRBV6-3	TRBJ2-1	CASSYPGGAPSSYNEQFF	TGTGCCAGCAGTTACCCTGGGGGTGCGCCGAGCTCCTACAATGAGCAGTTCTTC
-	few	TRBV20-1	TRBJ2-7	CSAHRGTGSYEQYF	TGCAGTGCCCACCGTGGGACGGGCTCCTACGAGCAGTACTTC
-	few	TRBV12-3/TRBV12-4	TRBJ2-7	CASSYHPYEQYF	TGTGCCAGCAGTTATCATCCCTACGAGCAGTACTTC
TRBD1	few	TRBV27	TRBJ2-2	CASQTGTGGTGELFF	TGTGCCAGCCAAACCGGGACAGGGGGCACCGGGGAGCTGTTTTTT
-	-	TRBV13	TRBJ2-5	CASSLRTVTQETQYF	TGTGCCAGCAGCTTAAGGACGGTTACCCAAGAGACCCAGTACTTC
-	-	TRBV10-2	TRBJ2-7	CATFGDTAYEQYF	TGCGCCACCTTTGGGGACACAGCCTACGAGCAGTACTTC
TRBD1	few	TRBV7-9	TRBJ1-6	CASSLRQGDSPLHF	TGTGCCAGCAGCTTACGACAGGGAGATTCACCCCTCCACTTT
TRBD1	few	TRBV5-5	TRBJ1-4	CASSWDREEKLFF	TGTGCCAGCAGCTGGGACAGGGAAGAAAAACTGTTTTTT
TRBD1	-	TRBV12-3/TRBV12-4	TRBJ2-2	CASSLAGGAYTGELFF	TGTGCCAGCAGTTTAGCAGGGGGCGCGTACACCGGGGAGCTGTTTTTT
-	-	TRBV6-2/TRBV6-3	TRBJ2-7	CASSYPHEQYF	TGTGCCAGCAGTTACCCCCACGAGCAGTACTTC
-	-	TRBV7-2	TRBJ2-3	CASSLRGSGTDTQYF	TGTGCCAGCAGCTTACGAGGGTCAGGCACAGATACGCAGTATTTT
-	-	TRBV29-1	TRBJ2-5	CSVATQTVGETQYF	TGCAGCGTCGCTACTCAGACAGTAGGGGAGACCCAGTACTTC
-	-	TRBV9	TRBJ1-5	CASSVDGDQPQHF	TGTGCCAGCAGCGTAGACGGTGATCAGCCCCAGCATTTT
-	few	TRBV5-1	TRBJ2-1	CASSFSEAAQFF	TGCGCCAGCAGCTTTTCGGAGGCGGCGCAGTTCTTC
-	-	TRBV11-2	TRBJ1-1	CASSLGSWAAEAFF	TGTGCCAGCAGCTTAGGTTCTTGGGCAGCTGAAGCTTTCTTT
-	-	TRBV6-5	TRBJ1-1	CASSRGGTNTEAFF	TGTGCCAGCAGCAGAGGAGGGACGAACACTGAAGCTTTCTTT
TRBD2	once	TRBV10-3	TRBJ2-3	CAITSSGATDTRYF	TGTGCCATCACTTCTAGCGGAGCCACAGATACGCGGTATTTT
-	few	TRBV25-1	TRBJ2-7	CASSESGAGLIGRQYF	TGTGCCAGCAGTGAATCGGGGGCAGGGTTAATCGGTCGGCAGTACTTC
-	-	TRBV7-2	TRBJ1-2	CASSLVAPPGPPAGYTF	TGTGCCAGCAGCTTAGTAGCCCCCCCCGGGCCCCCTGCGGGCTACACCTTC
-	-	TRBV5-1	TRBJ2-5	CASSFGQRSETQYF	TGCGCCAGCAGCTTCGGGCAGCGGTCGGAGACCCAGTACTTC
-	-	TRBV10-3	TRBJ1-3	CAVREESGNTIYF	TGTGCCGTCAGAGAAGAGTCTGGAAACACCATATATTTT
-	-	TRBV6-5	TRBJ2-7	CASSYSILGAYEQYF	TGTGCCAGCAGTTACTCGATACTAGGGGCCTACGAGCAGTACTTC
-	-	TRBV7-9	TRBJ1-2	CASSLSGTPYGYTF	TGTGCCAGCAGCTTATCAGGGACGCCCTATGGCTACACCTTC
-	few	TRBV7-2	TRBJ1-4	CASSLDFQATNEKLFF	TGTGCCAGCAGCTTAGACTTCCAAGCAACTAATGAAAAACTGTTTTTT
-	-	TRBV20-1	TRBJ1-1	CSARDRVTEAFF	TGCAGTGCTAGAGATCGCGTCACTGAAGCTTTCTTT
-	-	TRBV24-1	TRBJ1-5	CATRAAGDQPQHF	TGTGCCACCAGAGCCGCCGGAGATCAGCCCCAGCATTTT
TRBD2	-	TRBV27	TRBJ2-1	CASRIMSGGTYNEQFF	TGTGCCAGCAGAATAATGAGCGGGGGGACGTACAATGAGCAGTTCTTC
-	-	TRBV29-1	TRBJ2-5	CSADGGPGETQYF	TGCAGCGCCGACGGGGGCCCAGGGGAGACCCAGTACTTC